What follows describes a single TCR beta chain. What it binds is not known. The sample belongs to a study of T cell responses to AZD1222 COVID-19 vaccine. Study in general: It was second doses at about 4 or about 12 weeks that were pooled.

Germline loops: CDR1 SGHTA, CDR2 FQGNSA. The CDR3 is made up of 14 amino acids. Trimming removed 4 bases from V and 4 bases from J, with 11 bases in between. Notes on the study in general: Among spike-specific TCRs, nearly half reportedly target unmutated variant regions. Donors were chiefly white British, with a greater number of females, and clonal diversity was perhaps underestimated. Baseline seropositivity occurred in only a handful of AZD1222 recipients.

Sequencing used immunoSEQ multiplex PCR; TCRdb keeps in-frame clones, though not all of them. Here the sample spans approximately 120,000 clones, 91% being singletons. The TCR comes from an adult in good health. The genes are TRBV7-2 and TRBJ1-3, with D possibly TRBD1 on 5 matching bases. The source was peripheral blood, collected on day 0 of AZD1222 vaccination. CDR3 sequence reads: CASSSRELGNTIYF. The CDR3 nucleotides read TGTGCCAGCAGCTCCAGGGAGTTGGGAAACACCATATATTTT.